The 17 T cell receptor beta chains given below trace back to one sample, sequenced in a study of Graves' ophthalmopathy and Graves' hyperthyroidism. Amplified TCR beta CDR3 regions were obtained using RNA transcripts as template. First-round RT-PCR employed HTBI primers, with a second-round multiplex PCR after it. TCRdb re-derived calls from the multiplex PCR reads in MiXCR, one entry per CDR3 protein. The sample lists some 350,000 distinct CDR3 sequences; approximately 17% were seen once. The material sequenced was peripheral blood. The receptors derive from an adult woman with stable Graves' hyperthyroidism.

The table lists this clonotype with a few counts. A read error may be the cause here, since a much bigger clone is one base away. The chain uses TRBV6-5 and TRBJ2-4; D not resolved. CDR3 length equals 13 residues. Germline V gene data show CDR1 as MNHEY and CDR2 as SVGAGI. The CDR3 DNA reads as TGTGCCAGCAGTTCACAAACCAAAAACATTAAGTACTTC. This gives the protein CASSSQTKNIKYF.

This clonotype showed up many times. This chain uses TRBV6-2 or TRBV6-3 with TRBJ2-7; 12 positions match TRBD2. From germline, CDR1 is MNHEY and CDR2 SVGEGT. This CDR3 region has 20 residues. Losses at the gene ends were 0 bases for V and 9 bases for J; bases not matched to a gene: 21. The CDR3 DNA sequence: TGTGCCAGCAGTTACTCCGGTAGCGGGAGGACTAGCGGGATTTTTGAGGCGCAGTACTTC. It translates to CASSYSGSGRTSGIFEAQYF.

This clonotype was seen at least ten times. J is TRBJ2-5 and V is TRBV28, with 7 nucleotides matching TRBD2. The germline V gene has CDR1 MDHEN and CDR2 SYDVKM. This CDR3 spans 14 amino acids. The J segment lost 4 bases and the V segment lost 8 bases, leaving 10 bases of the junction unmatched. In DNA form, the CDR3 reads TGTGCCAGCTCCATTCAGCGGGGTTCAGAGACCCAGTACTTC. As protein: CASSIQRGSETQYF.

J is TRBJ1-5 and V is TRBV13; 8 nucleotides align to TRBD1. Germline trimming cut 4 bases from V and 5 bases from J; bases unmatched to any gene: 4. Per the germline V gene, CDR1 is PRHDT and CDR2 is FYEKMQ (reference sequence). The length of the CDR3 is 14 residues. DNA of the CDR3: TGTGCCAGCAGCTCTACAGGGGGGTATCAGCCCCAGCATTTT. Translation: CASSSTGGYQPQHF.

The table lists this clonotype with many counts. The CDR3 coding sequence is TGTGCCAGCCTAGGGACCGACATCTCCTACGAGCAGTACTTC. It specifies CASLGTDISYEQYF. The chain combines TRBV28 with TRBJ2-7; D assignment may be TRBD1 or TRBD2 (5 bases each). V was cut by 8 bases and J by 0 bases, with 14 bases left in between. Germline V gives CDR1 MDHEN, CDR2 SYDVKM. The CDR3 has 14 amino acids.

This clonotype was detected many times. The gene calls are TRBV12-3 or TRBV12-4 and TRBJ2-7, with TRBD1 matching over 7 bases. This CDR3 is built from 14 residues. J lost 3 bases, V lost 3 bases, and 5 bases had no gene match. The CDR3 is CASSLADRNYEQYF. The DNA of the CDR3 is TGTGCCAGCAGTTTGGCGGACAGGAACTACGAGCAGTACTTC.

This clonotype was counted many times. The chain recombines TRBV13 with TRBJ1-3, with TRBD1 matching over 7 bases. Trimming removed 0 bases from V and 7 bases from J; junction bases left unmatched: 3. The CDR3 contains 14 residues. CDR1 PRHDT and CDR2 FYEKMQ come from the germline V gene (reference sequence). The CDR3 nucleotides are TGTGCCAGCAGCTTAGGCCTACAGGGGAACACCATATATTTT. Residues: CASSLGLQGNTIYF.

This clonotype has a count of ten or more. V and J are TRBV29-1 and TRBJ1-5, with a possible D match to TRBD1 (6 bases). This CDR3 contains 13 residues. The V gene lost 6 bases and the J gene lost 7 bases, with 16 bases spanning the gap. Looked up from germline, CDR1 is SQVTM and CDR2 is ANQGSEA. The CDR3 here is CSVATGWRQPQHF. The DNA for the CDR3 is TGCAGCGTGGCTACAGGGTGGCGGCAGCCCCAGCATTTT.

This clonotype was counted ten times or more. This chain connects TRBV6-1 to TRBJ2-5; D gene ambiguous. Per the germline V gene, CDR1 is MNHNS and CDR2 is SASEGT. The ends were cut back, 6 bases at V and 2 bases at J, with 16 bases in the middle. The CDR3 is 15 amino acids. The CDR3, as DNA: TGTGCCAGCAGGGACGGAAACGTAAGACAAGAGACCCAGTACTTC. It is translated as CASRDGNVRQETQYF.

This clonotype was observed many times. The chain recombines TRBV12-3 or TRBV12-4 with TRBJ1-2; D uncertain. Trimming pared 6 bases from V and 5 bases from J, leaving 13 bases between. This CDR3 comprises 13 residues. The DNA of the CDR3 is TGTGCCAGCAGCCCCGGTGAAGGGTATGGCTACACCTTC. Translated: CASSPGEGYGYTF.

This sequence joins TRBV28 and TRBJ2-7; D call uncertain. With 5 bases removed from V and 5 bases from J, the gap between germline ends came to 13 bases. Germline CDR1 is MDHEN and CDR2 is SYDVKM. The CDR3 has 13 residues. The CDR3 region has the DNA TGTGCCAGCAGTCCCACCGGCCCTGACGAGCAGTACTTC. Protein sequence: CASSPTGPDEQYF. Using reference TRBV28 and TRBJ2-7 for the parts outside the CDR3, the full variable domain is DVKVTQSSRYLVKRTGEKVFLECVQDMDHENMFWYRQDPGLGLRLIYFSYDVKMKEKGDIPEGYSVSREKKERFSLILESASTNQTSMYLCASSPTGPDEQYFGPGTRLTVT.

Many counts were recorded for this clonotype. The gene calls are TRBV10-2 and TRBJ1-1, with 9 nucleotides matching TRBD1. This CDR3 is built from 16 residues. Trimming removed 6 bases from V and 0 bases from J; junction bases left unmatched: 8. The V gene's germline CDR1 is WSHSY and CDR2 SAAADI. The CDR3 loop is CASSRRQGEMNTEAFF. CDR3 coding DNA: TGCGCCAGCAGCCGAAGACAGGGGGAAATGAACACTGAAGCTTTCTTT.

This clonotype has at least ten counts. The rearrangement links TRBV3-1 to TRBJ1-1; D perhaps matches TRBD1 (5 bases). The V and J ends lost 1 base and 4 bases respectively, with 10 bases between them. This CDR3 comprises 14 residues. Germline V gene sequence: CDR1 LGHDT, CDR2 YNNKEL (reference sequence). The CDR3 DNA reads as TGTGCCAGCAGCCAAGTTTCAGGGACCACTGAAGCTTTCTTT. It yields the protein CASSQVSGTTEAFF.

This clonotype was counted many times. The V gene is TRBV6-4, the J gene TRBJ2-7; D is perhaps TRBD1 (5 bases). Germline-derived CDR1 and CDR2 are MRHNA and SNTAGT. Trimming removed 6 bases from V and 4 bases from J, with 31 bases in between. This CDR3 is 19 amino acids long. This CDR3 reads CASSLGLRTKLHALYEQYF. Written as DNA, the CDR3 is TGTGCCAGCAGCCTCGGATTACGGACAAAGCTCCATGCCCTATACGAGCAGTACTTC.

This clonotype has more than one count but fewer than ten. The rearrangement joins TRBV30 to TRBJ2-7; the D gene is possibly TRBD1 (6 bases). The V gene lost 7 bases and the J gene lost 5 bases, with 18 bases spanning the gap. The CDR3 has 13 amino acids. Per the germline V gene, CDR1 is GTSNPN and CDR2 is SVGIG (reference sequence). The CDR3 is CAYCRKDSNEQYF. CDR3 coding DNA: TGTGCCTACTGCCGAAAGGACAGTAACGAGCAGTACTTC. The whole variable domain, remainder taken from reference TRBV30 and TRBJ2-7, is SQTIHQWPATLVQPVGSPLSLECTVEGTSNPNLYWYRQAAGRGLQLLFYSVGIGQISSEVPQNLSASRPQDRQFILSSKKLLLSDSGFYLCAYCRKDSNEQYFGPGTRLTVT.

In its sample, this clonotype was seen many times. The gene calls are TRBV20-1 and TRBJ1-2, with unresolved D. Germline V CDR1 and CDR2: DFQATT, SNEGSKA (reference sequence). V was shortened by 6 bases and J by 3 bases, with 17 bases between the two germline ends. The CDR3 has 14 residues. Here the CDR3 DNA reads TGCAGTGCCTCCTCCGCGGTAGGAGACTATGGCTACACCTTC. This codes for CSASSAVGDYGYTF.

This clonotype came up many times. Here the CDR3 DNA reads TGTGCCAGCAGTCTTACTCTGAAATTGGCCGGGGAGCTGTTTTTT. As protein: CASSLTLKLAGELFF. The chain is built from TRBV28 and TRBJ2-2; the D is unclear. Germline V gene sequence: CDR1 MDHEN, CDR2 SYDVKM. Between the trimmed V and J ends, which lost 5 bases and 6 bases, there was a span of 16 bases. The CDR3 contains 15 residues.